One and the same sample provided the 32 T cell receptor beta chains below, sequenced in a study of T cell responses to AZD1222 COVID-19 vaccine. TCRdb's table, derived via immunoSEQ multiplex PCR, lists solely in-frame clones and lacks some. The sample has around 78,000 clones; approximately 91% are singletons. The specimen comprised peripheral blood, sampled on day 0 of MenACWY control vaccination. These receptors were obtained from an adult in good health.

This chain joins TRBV7-9 and TRBJ2-5, with a possible D match to TRBD1 (5 bases). The CDR3 extends over 15 amino acids. CDR1 and CDR2 from the germline V gene are SEHNR and FQNEAQ (reference sequence). Trimming shortened V by 2 bases and J by 4 bases, and 14 bases separated the two germline ends. CDR3 sequence: CASSLPWGSRETQYF. CDR3 coding DNA: TGTGCCAGCAGCTTACCTTGGGGCTCCAGAGAGACCCAGTACTTC. The full variable domain, completed using reference TRBV7-9 and TRBJ2-5, is DTGVSQNPRHKITKRGQNVTFRCDPISEHNRLYWYRQTLGQGPEFLTYFQNEAQLEKSRLLSDRFSAERPKGSFSTLEIQRTEQGDSAMYLCASSLPWGSRETQYFGPGTRLLVL.

The chain employs TRBV7-6 and TRBJ1-1, with TRBD1 matching 9 bases. The CDR3 runs to 13 residues. Per germline, CDR1 SGHVS and CDR2 FNYEAQ. J lost 6 bases, V lost 5 bases, and 4 bases had no gene match. CDR3 loop: CASSQTGGPEAFF. In DNA, the CDR3 is TGTGCCAGCAGCCAAACAGGGGGCCCTGAAGCTTTCTTT.

This clone appeared once. The chain has TRBV28 and TRBJ1-1; D possibly corresponds to TRBD1 (5 bases). Germline loops: CDR1 MDHEN, CDR2 SYDVKM. The germline V and J ends were trimmed by 4 bases and 0 bases, with 6 bases remaining between them. This CDR3 spans 13 amino acids. The CDR3 sequence: CASSSRVNTEAFF. The CDR3 DNA follows: TGTGCCAGCAGTTCCAGGGTGAACACTGAAGCTTTCTTT.

This chain joins TRBV7-6 and TRBJ2-1, with a possible D match to TRBD1 (5 bases). This CDR3 is built from 15 residues. V shed 3 bases and J shed 6 bases, with 15 bases lying between them. Germline CDR1 SGHVS, CDR2 FNYEAQ. The CDR3 coding sequence is TGTGCCAGCAGCTTGGGGCCAGCCATGGTCAATGAGCAGTTCTTC. Protein: CASSLGPAMVNEQFF.

This chain joins TRBV5-4 and TRBJ1-4; 12 bases agree with TRBD1. CDR1 is SGHNT and CDR2 is YYREEE in the germline V gene (reference sequence). This CDR3 has 17 residues. J was trimmed by 7 bases and V by 1 base; bases with no gene match: 8. The CDR3 DNA reads TGTGCCAGCAGCTTGTTGGGACAGGGGGCGAGGTTTGAAAAACTGTTTTTT. This gives the protein CASSLLGQGARFEKLFF.

The rearrangement joins TRBV5-4 to TRBJ2-7; 11 bases are a match to TRBD1. V lost 0 bases to trimming and J lost 5 bases; unmatched junction nucleotides: 7. This CDR3 region has 16 residues. Germline V gene sequence: CDR1 SGHNT, CDR2 YYREEE (reference sequence). The CDR3 nucleotides are TGTGCCAGCAGCTTGGAGGGACAGGGGGTCGGGAACGAGCAGTACTTC. This translates into CASSLEGQGVGNEQYF.

The chain couples TRBV27 to TRBJ2-7; 7 nucleotides agree with TRBD2. The junction had 7 bases not matched to a gene; V was cut back by 5 bases and J by 0 bases. The CDR3 sequence is 15 residues long. The germline V gene encodes CDR1 MNHEY and CDR2 SMNVEV (reference sequence). CDR3 amino acids: CASSTSGGSSYEQYF. Written as DNA, the CDR3 is TGTGCCAGCAGTACCTCCGGGGGGAGCTCCTACGAGCAGTACTTC.

V and J are TRBV21-1 and TRBJ1-1; the table's D gene call, TRBD1, was not cross checked with the DNA. TRBV21-1 has pseudogene status. The CDR3 is 13 residues long. The CDR3 nucleotides are TGTGCCAGCAGCAAAGTATTGGCAGGGAAAGCTTTCTTT. Translation gives CASSKVLAGKAFF.

The sample holds one count of this clone. The chain combines TRBV10-3 with TRBJ1-1, with D unclear. CDR1 is ENHRY, CDR2 SYGVKD, per germline. V was shortened by 1 base and J by 3 bases, with 12 bases between the two germline ends. The length of the CDR3 is 15 residues. In nucleotides, the CDR3 is TGTGCCATCAGTGAGTTGGCGGGGTTGGACACTGAAGCTTTCTTT. Protein sequence: CAISELAGLDTEAFF.

The chain uses TRBV19 and TRBJ1-1; 10 nucleotides align to TRBD1. The CDR3 has 17 amino acids. The V and J ends lost 6 bases and 1 base, in that order; junction bases with no gene match: 11. Germline CDR1 is LNHDA and CDR2 is SQIVND (reference sequence). The chain's CDR3 is CASRDTGQGGRNTEAFF. In nucleotides, the CDR3 is TGTGCCAGTAGAGACACCGGACAGGGGGGGAGGAACACTGAAGCTTTCTTT.

The table lists this clone with a few counts. The chain joins TRBV5-1 to TRBJ1-1; 8 nucleotides match TRBD1. Germline V gene lookup returns CDR1 SGHRS and CDR2 YFSETQ. Unmatched junction bases numbered 17, after V lost 0 bases and J lost 4 bases. CDR3 length: 19 amino acids. CDR3 residues: CASSLAFPKSYRGSTEAFF. In nucleotides, the CDR3 is TGCGCCAGCAGCTTGGCCTTCCCAAAAAGTTACAGGGGGAGCACTGAAGCTTTCTTT.

This clone was seen only once. The gene calls are TRBV4-3 and TRBJ2-2; D gene ambiguous. Germline CDR1 and CDR2: LGHNA and YSLEER. The V and J ends lost 0 bases and 5 bases respectively, with 16 bases between them. This CDR3 comprises 17 residues. CDR3 loop: CASSQDLGLVRTGELFF. The CDR3 DNA follows: TGCGCCAGCAGCCAAGATTTAGGCCTAGTACGGACCGGGGAGCTGTTTTTT.

V usage is TRBV9 and J usage is TRBJ2-1; D might be TRBD2 (6 bases). CDR3 length equals 14 residues. V was cut by 4 bases and J by 7 bases, with 15 bases left in between. Germline V gene lookup returns CDR1 SGDLS and CDR2 YYNGEE. Written as DNA, the CDR3 is TGTGCCAGCAGCAACCGCGGGGCTGTGAATGAGCAGTTCTTC. It translates to CASSNRGAVNEQFF.

This clone appeared a single time. The rearrangement uses TRBV21-1 and TRBJ2-7; the table's D call of TRBD1 was not tested on the DNA. TRBV21-1 is described as a pseudogene. The CDR3 contains 14 residues. The CDR3, as DNA: TGTGCCAGCAGCAAGAGGCAGGGGCAACGCGAGCAGTACTTC. It specifies CASSKRQGQREQYF.

The rearrangement uses TRBV5-1 and TRBJ2-5; 7 bases align to TRBD2. The germline CDR1 and CDR2 sequences are SGHRS and YFSETQ. The CDR3 loop spans 16 amino acids. With V trimmed by 4 bases and J by 1 base, 10 bases remained unmatched. DNA for the CDR3: TGCGCCAGCAGCACGCTACCGGGACTACCCCAAGAGACCCAGTACTTC. It translates to CASSTLPGLPQETQYF. Full variable domain (remainder filled in from reference TRBV5-1 and TRBJ2-5): KAGVTQTPRYLIKTRGQQVTLSCSPISGHRSVSWYQQTPGQGLQFLFEYFSETQRNKGNFPGRFSGRQFSNSRSEMNVSTLELGDSALYLCASSTLPGLPQETQYFGPGTRLLVL.

This clone was counted once. The rearrangement joins TRBV13 to TRBJ2-7; 7 nucleotides line up with TRBD2. V dropped 2 bases and J dropped 4; count of bases not matched to a gene: 8. Germline V gives CDR1 PRHDT, CDR2 FYEKMQ (reference sequence). This CDR3 contains 15 residues. CDR3 region: CASSLNAGDRYEQYF. CDR3 in DNA: TGTGCCAGCAGCTTAAACGCGGGGGACCGGTACGAGCAGTACTTC.

This clone was found once. The CDR3 nucleotides are TGTGCCAGTAGTTTCCACAATCAGCCCCAGCATTTT. Translating it yields CASSFHNQPQHF. V is TRBV19 and J is TRBJ1-5; D ambiguous. The CDR3 covers 12 residues. The germline V and J ends were trimmed by 5 bases and 3 bases, with 5 bases remaining between them. Looked up from germline, CDR1 is LNHDA and CDR2 is SQIVND (reference sequence).

The rearrangement joins TRBV19 to TRBJ2-5; D is unresolved. Germline CDR1 and CDR2: LNHDA and SQIVND (reference sequence). The CDR3 is 14 residues long. The ends were cut back, 3 bases at V and 4 bases at J, with 12 bases in the middle. The CDR3 reads CASSIVVVRETQYF. The CDR3 DNA reads as TGTGCCAGTAGTATCGTGGTAGTTAGAGAGACCCAGTACTTC. Using reference TRBV19 and TRBJ2-5 for the parts outside the CDR3, the full variable domain is DGGITQSPKYLFRKEGQNVTLSCEQNLNHDAMYWYRQDPGQGLRLIYYSQIVNDFQKGDIAEGYSVSREKKESFPLTVTSAQKNPTAFYLCASSIVVVRETQYFGPGTRLLVL.

The chain is built from TRBV18 and TRBJ2-1, with D unclear. With 2 bases removed from V and 3 bases from J, the gap between germline ends came to 8 bases. CDR3 length: 14 amino acids. Per the germline V gene, CDR1 is KGHSH and CDR2 is LQKENI. CDR3 residues: CASSPSSVYNEQFF. The CDR3 DNA follows: TGTGCCAGCTCACCATCGTCAGTCTACAATGAGCAGTTCTTC.

The table lists this clone with a count of one. This chain uses TRBV4-2 with TRBJ1-2; D might be TRBD1 (6 bases). Trimming shortened V by 0 bases and J by 4 bases, and 12 bases separated the two germline ends. This CDR3 contains 15 residues. The germline V gene encodes CDR1 LGHNA and CDR2 YNFKEQ. Written as DNA, the CDR3 is TGTGCCAGCAGCCAAGATGGGGGCTTGGGCTATGGCTACACCTTC. Translation: CASSQDGGLGYGYTF.

The V and J genes are TRBV30 and TRBJ2-2, with D possibly matching TRBD1 (5 bases). Trimming stripped 0 bases from V and 6 bases from J, with 14 bases between. The germline V gene encodes CDR1 GTSNPN and CDR2 SVGIG (reference sequence). The CDR3 totals 15 residues. The CDR3 bases are TGTGCCTGGAGTGTAACAGGCCGGGTGGCCGGGGAGCTGTTTTTT. Translating it yields CAWSVTGRVAGELFF.

The chain employs TRBV11-1 and TRBJ2-5; 11 nucleotides line up with TRBD2. CDR3 length equals 13 residues. V shed 2 bases, J shed 7 bases, and the junction held 0 bases outside the gene matches. Looked up from germline, CDR1 is SGHAT and CDR2 is FQDESV (reference sequence). The CDR3 is CASSLLAGGTQYF. CDR3 bases: TGTGCCAGCAGCTTACTAGCGGGAGGGACCCAGTACTTC. The full variable domain, with the rest looked up from reference TRBV11-1 and TRBJ2-5, is EAEVAQSPRYKITEKSQAVAFWCDPISGHATLYWYRQILGQGPELLVQFQDESVVDDSQLPKDRFSAERLKGVDSTLKIQPAELGDSAMYLCASSLLAGGTQYFGPGTRLLVL.

This chain joins TRBV6-5 and TRBJ1-1; the match to TRBD1 covers 9 bases. V lost 0 bases, J lost 3 bases, and 2 bases stayed unmatched. CDR3 length: 15 residues. Germline CDR1 MNHEY, CDR2 SVGAGI. The CDR3 DNA follows: TGTGCCAGCAGTTACTCGGGACAGGGATACACTGAAGCTTTCTTT. Protein sequence: CASSYSGQGYTEAFF.

V usage is TRBV7-9 and J usage is TRBJ1-5; D uncertain. V was trimmed by 5 bases and J by 6 bases, leaving 17 bases between them. Germline CDR1 SEHNR, CDR2 FQNEAQ (reference sequence). This CDR3 contains 15 residues. The CDR3 nucleotides are TGTGCCAGCAGCCCCGACGCCCGGGCGGGTCAGCCCCAGCATTTT. It yields the protein CASSPDARAGQPQHF.

The gene calls are TRBV5-1 and TRBJ2-7; D possibly uses TRBD1 or TRBD2 (5 bases each). This CDR3 contains 17 residues. Germline V gives CDR1 SGHRS, CDR2 YFSETQ. V shed 0 bases and J shed 2 bases, with 18 bases lying between them. This chain's CDR3 is CASSLGSSGTHTYEQYF. CDR3 coding DNA: TGCGCCAGCAGCTTGGGATCGAGTGGGACGCACACCTACGAGCAGTACTTC.

The chain joins TRBV28 to TRBJ1-5; D not resolved. Germline V gives CDR1 MDHEN, CDR2 SYDVKM. Trimming removed 1 base from V and 3 bases from J, with 7 bases in between. The CDR3 length is 14 residues. CDR3 residues: CASSLSQLNQPQHF. In DNA form, the CDR3 reads TGTGCCAGCAGTTTATCTCAACTCAATCAGCCCCAGCATTTT.

V usage is TRBV3-1 (or the pseudogene TRBV3-2) and J usage is TRBJ1-6; no clear D. V lost 1 base, J lost 7 bases, and 11 bases lay in between. This CDR3 has 15 residues. CDR1 LGHDT and CDR2 YNNKEL come from the germline V gene (reference sequence). The CDR3 nucleotides read TGTGCCAGCAGCCAAGGTACAGTTCCAAATTCACCCCTCCACTTT. Protein sequence: CASSQGTVPNSPLHF.

V gene TRBV11-1 combines with J gene TRBJ2-7; 9 bases line up with TRBD1. The ends lost 3 bases at V and 6 bases at J; junction bases unmatched: 3. This CDR3 has 13 residues. Per the germline V gene, CDR1 is SGHAT and CDR2 is FQDESV (reference sequence). The CDR3 DNA sequence: TGTGCCAGCAGCTTGGACAGGGGACCCGAGCAGTACTTC. Residues: CASSLDRGPEQYF.

The rearrangement joins TRBV9 to TRBJ2-7; a weak D match, TRBD2 (7 bases). The ends were cut back, 3 bases at V and 5 bases at J, with 15 bases in the middle. The CDR3 contains 14 residues. The germline CDR1 and CDR2 sequences are SGDLS and YYNGEE. DNA for the CDR3: TGTGCCAGCAGCGCTTCGGGGGGCTGGGACGAGCAGTACTTC. It encodes CASSASGGWDEQYF. The variable domain in full, completed from reference TRBV9 and TRBJ2-7, reads DSGVTQTPKHLITATGQRVTLRCSPRSGDLSVYWYQQSLDQGLQFLIQYYNGEERAKGNILERFSAQQFPDLHSELNLSSLELGDSALYFCASSASGGWDEQYFGPGTRLTVT.

This clone is a singleton in its sample. The genes are TRBV9 and TRBJ2-5; 9 bases line up with TRBD2. Germline CDR1 reads SGDLS; CDR2 reads YYNGEE. This CDR3 has 16 amino acids. After removal of 0 bases from V and 2 bases from J, the junction contained 5 bases not matched to a gene. CDR3 coding DNA: TGTGCCAGCAGCGTAGATCCTAGCGGGGCGCAAGAGACCCAGTACTTC. Its protein product is CASSVDPSGAQETQYF.

V gene TRBV5-1 combines with J gene TRBJ2-1; D is tentatively TRBD1 or TRBD2 (7 bases each). The V gene lost 3 bases and the J gene lost 5 bases, with 18 bases spanning the gap. Germline-derived CDR1 and CDR2 are SGHRS and YFSETQ. CDR3 length: 16 amino acids. CDR3 region: CASSSRGRGRHNEQFF. CDR3 nucleotide sequence: TGCGCCAGCAGCTCCCGAGGGAGGGGGCGGCACAATGAGCAGTTCTTC.

The chain couples TRBV5-1 to TRBJ1-1, with 8 nucleotides matching TRBD1. The ends lost 4 bases at V and 4 bases at J; junction bases unmatched: 9. The CDR3 covers 15 residues. Germline CDR1 SGHRS, CDR2 YFSETQ. CDR3 DNA sequence: TGCGCCAGCAGCGTTCTCCCCGGACAGGGCACTGAAGCTTTCTTT. Translating it yields CASSVLPGQGTEAFF. The full variable domain, its missing parts supplied by reference TRBV5-1 and TRBJ1-1, is KAGVTQTPRYLIKTRGQQVTLSCSPISGHRSVSWYQQTPGQGLQFLFEYFSETQRNKGNFPGRFSGRQFSNSRSEMNVSTLELGDSALYLCASSVLPGQGTEAFFGQGTRLTVV.